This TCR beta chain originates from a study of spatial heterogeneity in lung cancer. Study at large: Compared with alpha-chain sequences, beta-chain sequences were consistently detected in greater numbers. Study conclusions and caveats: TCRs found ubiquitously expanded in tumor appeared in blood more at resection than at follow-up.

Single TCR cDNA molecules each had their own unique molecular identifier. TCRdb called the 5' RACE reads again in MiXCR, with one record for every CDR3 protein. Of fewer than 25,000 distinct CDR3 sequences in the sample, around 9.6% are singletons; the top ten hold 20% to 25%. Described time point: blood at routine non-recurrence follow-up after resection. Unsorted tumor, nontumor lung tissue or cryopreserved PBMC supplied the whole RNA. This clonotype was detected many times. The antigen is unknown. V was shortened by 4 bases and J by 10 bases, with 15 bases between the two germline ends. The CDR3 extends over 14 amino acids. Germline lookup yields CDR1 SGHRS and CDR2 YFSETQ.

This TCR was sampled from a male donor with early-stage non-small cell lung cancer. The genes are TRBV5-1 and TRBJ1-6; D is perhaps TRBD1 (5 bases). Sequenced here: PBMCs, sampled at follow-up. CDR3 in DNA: TGCGCCAGCAGCACCGGGGGGGAAGGCTCACCCCTCCACTTT. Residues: CASSTGGEGSPLHF.